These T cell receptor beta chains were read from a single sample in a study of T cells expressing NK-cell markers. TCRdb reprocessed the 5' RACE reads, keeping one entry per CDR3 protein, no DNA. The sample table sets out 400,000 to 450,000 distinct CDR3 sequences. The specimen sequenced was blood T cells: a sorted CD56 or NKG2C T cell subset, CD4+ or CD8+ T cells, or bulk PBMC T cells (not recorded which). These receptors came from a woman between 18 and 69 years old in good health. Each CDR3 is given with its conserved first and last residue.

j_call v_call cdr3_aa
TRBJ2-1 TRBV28 CASTRGGALYNEQFF
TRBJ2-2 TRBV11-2 CASKRSGTGELFF
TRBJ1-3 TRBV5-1 CASSLAGTRRDTIYF
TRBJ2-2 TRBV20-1 CSAGEGGAHTGELFF
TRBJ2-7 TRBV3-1 CASSPFVAGGTEQYF
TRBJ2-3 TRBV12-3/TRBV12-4 CASRRPGLRRTDTQYF
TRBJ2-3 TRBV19 CASSSPRSTDTQYF
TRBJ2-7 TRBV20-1 CSAPTSGRVYEQYF
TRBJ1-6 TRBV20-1 CSALNANSPLHF
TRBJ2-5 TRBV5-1 CASSLSGDSAETQYF
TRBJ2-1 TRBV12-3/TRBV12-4 CASSLLSGNHNEQFF
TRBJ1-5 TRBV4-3 CASSQEPGGNQPQHF
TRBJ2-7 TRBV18 CASSRANEQYF
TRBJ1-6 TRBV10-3 CAISESENSPLHF
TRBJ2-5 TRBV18 CASFGPGSRGETQYF
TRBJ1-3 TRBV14 CASSQQSSGNTIYF
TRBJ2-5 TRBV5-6 CASSPRGGMGETQYF
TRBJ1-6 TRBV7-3 CASSMTGTGVYNSPLHF
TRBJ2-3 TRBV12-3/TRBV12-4 CASSLGSGPDTQYF
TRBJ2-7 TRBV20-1 CSAPVWRGDLVYEQYF
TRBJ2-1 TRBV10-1 CASSETSGGAGQFF
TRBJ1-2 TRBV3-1 CASSQPGQAGYGYTF
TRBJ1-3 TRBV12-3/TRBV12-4 CASSPKDRGNTIYF
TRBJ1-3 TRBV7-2 CASSRTGAYSGNTIYF
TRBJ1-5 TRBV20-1 CSALTGSDDQPQHF
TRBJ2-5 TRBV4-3 CASSQLQQETQYF
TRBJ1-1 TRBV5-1 CASSATQGGNTEAFF
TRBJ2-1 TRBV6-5 CASSYGRGALKNEQFF
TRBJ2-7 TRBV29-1 CSATDGLEQYF
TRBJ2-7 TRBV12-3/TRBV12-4 CASSFWVGGPISSYEQYF
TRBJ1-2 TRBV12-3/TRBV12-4 CASSYLMGGYGYTF
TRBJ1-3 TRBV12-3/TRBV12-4 CASSFGDWENTIYF
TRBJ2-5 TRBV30 CAWETSGAGSKTQYF
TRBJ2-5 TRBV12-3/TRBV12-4 CASSFGIHGETQYF